This TCR beta chain emerged from a study of shared clonotypes between healthy human individuals. Every subset had its genomic DNA shared out evenly among several immunoSEQ plates. Replicate PCRs for unsorted PBMC used approximately 300 ng DNA (roughly 29,000 T cell genomes). The protocol was immunoSEQ multiplex PCR, while the TCRdb copy is restricted to in-frame clones and leaves out a portion. The sample lists 450,000 to 600,000 clones, 75% to 85% seen once, with approximately 13% in the top ten. All donors qualified as healthy HIV-negative adults and had experienced no recent acute infections or vaccinations. V shed 2 bases, J shed 5 bases, and the junction held 7 bases outside the gene matches. Germline V gene lookup returns CDR1 SEHNR and CDR2 FQNEAQ (reference sequence). CDR3 length: 15 residues.

The TCR comes from a woman in her forties in good health. Some clones in this sample may be carry-over from other donors' samples. Input material: PBMCs. The V call is TRBV7-9, the J call TRBJ2-3; 7 nucleotides line up with TRBD1. The CDR3 sequence is CASSLMQGDGDTQYF. The CDR3 bases are TGTGCCAGCAGCTTAATGCAGGGGGATGGAGATACGCAGTATTTT.